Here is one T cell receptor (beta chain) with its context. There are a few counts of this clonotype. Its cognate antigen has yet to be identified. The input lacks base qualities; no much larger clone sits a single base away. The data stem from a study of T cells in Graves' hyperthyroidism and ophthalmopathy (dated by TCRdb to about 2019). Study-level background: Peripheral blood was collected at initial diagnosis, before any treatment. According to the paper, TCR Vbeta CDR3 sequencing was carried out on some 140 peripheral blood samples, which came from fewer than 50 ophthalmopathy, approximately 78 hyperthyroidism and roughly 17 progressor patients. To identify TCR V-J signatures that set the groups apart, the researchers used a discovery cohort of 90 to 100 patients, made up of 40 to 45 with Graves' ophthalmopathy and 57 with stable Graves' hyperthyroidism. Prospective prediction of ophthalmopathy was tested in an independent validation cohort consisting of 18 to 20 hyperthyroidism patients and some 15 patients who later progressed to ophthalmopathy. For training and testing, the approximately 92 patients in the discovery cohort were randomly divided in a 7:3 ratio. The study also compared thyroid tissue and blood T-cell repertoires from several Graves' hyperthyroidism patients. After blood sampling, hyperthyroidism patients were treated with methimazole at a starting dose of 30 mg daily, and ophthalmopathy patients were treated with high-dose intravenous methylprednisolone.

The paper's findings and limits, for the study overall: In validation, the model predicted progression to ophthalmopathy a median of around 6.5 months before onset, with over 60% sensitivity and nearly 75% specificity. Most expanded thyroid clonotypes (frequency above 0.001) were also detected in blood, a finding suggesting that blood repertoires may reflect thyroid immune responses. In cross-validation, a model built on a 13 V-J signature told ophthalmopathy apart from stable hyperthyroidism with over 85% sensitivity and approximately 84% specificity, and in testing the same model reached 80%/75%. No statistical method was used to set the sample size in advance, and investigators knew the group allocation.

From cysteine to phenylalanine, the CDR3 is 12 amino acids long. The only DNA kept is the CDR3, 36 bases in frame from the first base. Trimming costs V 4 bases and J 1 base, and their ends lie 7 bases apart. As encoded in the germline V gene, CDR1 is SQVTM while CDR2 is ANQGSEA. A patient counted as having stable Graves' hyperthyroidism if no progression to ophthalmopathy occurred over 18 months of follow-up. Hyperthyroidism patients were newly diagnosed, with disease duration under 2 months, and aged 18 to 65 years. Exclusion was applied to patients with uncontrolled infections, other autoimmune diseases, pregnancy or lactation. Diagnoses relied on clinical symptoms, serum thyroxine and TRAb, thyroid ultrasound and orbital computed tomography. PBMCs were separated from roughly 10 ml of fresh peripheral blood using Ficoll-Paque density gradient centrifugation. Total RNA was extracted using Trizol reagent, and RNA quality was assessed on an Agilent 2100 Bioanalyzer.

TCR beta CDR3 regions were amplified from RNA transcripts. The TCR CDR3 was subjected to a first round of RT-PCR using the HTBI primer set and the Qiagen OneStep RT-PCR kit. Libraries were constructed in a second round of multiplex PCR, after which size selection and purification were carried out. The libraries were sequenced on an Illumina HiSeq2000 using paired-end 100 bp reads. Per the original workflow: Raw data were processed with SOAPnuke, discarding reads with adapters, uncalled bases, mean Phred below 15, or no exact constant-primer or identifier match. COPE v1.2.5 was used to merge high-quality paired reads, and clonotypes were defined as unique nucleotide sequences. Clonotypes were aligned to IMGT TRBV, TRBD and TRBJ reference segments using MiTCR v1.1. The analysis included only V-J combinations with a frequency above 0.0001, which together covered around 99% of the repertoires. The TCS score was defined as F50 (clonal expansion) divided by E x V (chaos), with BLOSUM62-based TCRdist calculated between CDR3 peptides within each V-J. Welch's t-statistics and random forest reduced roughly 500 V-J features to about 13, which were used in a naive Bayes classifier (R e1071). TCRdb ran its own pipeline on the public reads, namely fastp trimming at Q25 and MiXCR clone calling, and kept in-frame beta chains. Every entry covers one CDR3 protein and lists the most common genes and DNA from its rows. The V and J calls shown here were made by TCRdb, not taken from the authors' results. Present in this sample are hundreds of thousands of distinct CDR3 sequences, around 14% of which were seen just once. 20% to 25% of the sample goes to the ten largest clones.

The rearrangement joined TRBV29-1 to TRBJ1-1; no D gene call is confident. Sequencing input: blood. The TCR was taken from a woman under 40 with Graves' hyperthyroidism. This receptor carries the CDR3 CSVGQKNTEAFF. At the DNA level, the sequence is TGCAGCGTTGGCCAGAAGAACACTGAAGCTTTCTTT.